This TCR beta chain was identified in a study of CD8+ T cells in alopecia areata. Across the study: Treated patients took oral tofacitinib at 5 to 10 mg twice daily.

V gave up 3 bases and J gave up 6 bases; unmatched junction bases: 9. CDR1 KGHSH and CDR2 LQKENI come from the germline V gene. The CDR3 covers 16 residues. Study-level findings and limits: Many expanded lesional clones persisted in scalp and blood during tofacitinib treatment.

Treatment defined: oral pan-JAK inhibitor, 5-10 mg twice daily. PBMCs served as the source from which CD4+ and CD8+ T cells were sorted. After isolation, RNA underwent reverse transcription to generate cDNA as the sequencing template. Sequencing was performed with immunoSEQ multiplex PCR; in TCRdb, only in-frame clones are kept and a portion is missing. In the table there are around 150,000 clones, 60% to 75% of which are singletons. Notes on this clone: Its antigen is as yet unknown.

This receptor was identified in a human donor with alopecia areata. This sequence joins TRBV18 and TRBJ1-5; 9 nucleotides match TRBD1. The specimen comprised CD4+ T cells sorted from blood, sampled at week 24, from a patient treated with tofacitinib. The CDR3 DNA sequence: TGTGCCAGCTCACCGGGGGACAGGGTTTTAGGTCAGCCCCAGCATTTT. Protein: CASSPGDRVLGQPQHF. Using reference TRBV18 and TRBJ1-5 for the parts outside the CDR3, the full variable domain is NAGVMQNPRHLVRRRGQEARLRCSPMKGHSHVYWYRQLPEEGLKFMVYLQKENIIDESGMPKERFSAEFPKEGPSILRIQQVVRGDSAAYFCASSPGDRVLGQPQHFGDGTRLSIL.